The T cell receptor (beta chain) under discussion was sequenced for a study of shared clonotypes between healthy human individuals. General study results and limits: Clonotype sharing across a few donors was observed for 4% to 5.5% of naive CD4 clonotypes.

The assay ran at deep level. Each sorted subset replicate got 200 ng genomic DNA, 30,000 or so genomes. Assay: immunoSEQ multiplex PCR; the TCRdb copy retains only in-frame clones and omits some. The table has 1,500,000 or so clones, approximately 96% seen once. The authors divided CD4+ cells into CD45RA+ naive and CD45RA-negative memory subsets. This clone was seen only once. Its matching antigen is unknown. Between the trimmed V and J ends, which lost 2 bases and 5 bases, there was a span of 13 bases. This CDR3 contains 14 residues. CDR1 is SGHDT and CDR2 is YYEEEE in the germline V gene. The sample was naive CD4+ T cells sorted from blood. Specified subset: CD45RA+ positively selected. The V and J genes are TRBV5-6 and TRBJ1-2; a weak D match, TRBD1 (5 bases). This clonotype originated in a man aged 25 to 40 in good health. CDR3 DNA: TGTGCCAGCAGCTTTACTCAGGGTGGATATGGCTACACCTTC. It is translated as CASSFTQGGYGYTF.